This entry lists 17 T cell receptor beta chains sequenced from one sample in a study of technical replicates of blood from several donors. TCRdb keeps only in-frame clones here, not all; method: immunoSEQ multiplex PCR. In the table there are about 94,000 clones, approximately 96% of which are singletons. The material sequenced was T cells isolated from PBMCs. Receptors originate from a human donor in good health.

The chain recombines TRBV29-1 with TRBJ2-5; no clear D. Between the trimmed V and J ends, which lost 6 bases and 2 bases, there was a span of 16 bases. In germline, CDR1 is SQVTM, CDR2 ANQGSEA. The CDR3 has 14 residues. The CDR3 is CSVIPSLNQETQYF. The CDR3 bases are TGCAGCGTAATTCCCAGTTTAAATCAAGAGACCCAGTACTTC.

The chain employs TRBV5-1 and TRBJ2-3, with 7 bases matching TRBD1. Germline CDR1 reads SGHRS; CDR2 reads YFSETQ. Germline trimming cut 2 bases from V and 10 bases from J; bases unmatched to any gene: 4. The CDR3 sequence is 12 residues long. CDR3 sequence (DNA): TGCGCCAGCAGCTTCGACAGGGATGCGCAGTATTTT. It codes for CASSFDRDAQYF.

The V gene is TRBV28, the J gene TRBJ1-5, with 7 bases lining up with TRBD1. The CDR3 length is 15 residues. V dropped 5 bases and J dropped 6; count of bases not matched to a gene: 10. Germline loops: CDR1 MDHEN, CDR2 SYDVKM. This chain's CDR3 is CASSSEGALRQPQHF. In DNA form, the CDR3 reads TGTGCCAGCAGTAGTGAGGGGGCCTTACGTCAGCCCCAGCATTTT. The variable domain in full, with the rest retrieved from reference TRBV28 and TRBJ1-5, is DVKVTQSSRYLVKRTGEKVFLECVQDMDHENMFWYRQDPGLGLRLIYFSYDVKMKEKGDIPEGYSVSREKKERFSLILESASTNQTSMYLCASSSEGALRQPQHFGDGTRLSIL.

The chain joins TRBV7-3 to TRBJ2-3, with TRBD2 matching 9 bases. This CDR3 comprises 16 residues. V was clipped by 4 bases and J by 5 bases; unmatched bases: 10. Germline CDR1 reads SGHTA; CDR2 reads FQGTGA. The CDR3 here is CASSYSGGTPGDTQYF. CDR3 coding DNA: TGTGCCAGCAGCTATAGCGGGGGCACACCAGGAGATACGCAGTATTTT.

This chain joins TRBV5-1 and TRBJ2-7; 8 nucleotides align to TRBD2. V lost 2 bases to trimming and J lost 3 bases; unmatched junction nucleotides: 7. This CDR3 comprises 15 residues. CDR1 is SGHRS, CDR2 YFSETQ, per germline. The CDR3 loop is CASSFSFTSGYEQYF. CDR3 bases: TGCGCCAGCAGCTTTAGCTTTACTAGCGGCTACGAGCAGTACTTC.

In its sample, this clone was seen a few times. The gene calls are TRBV2 and TRBJ1-1; unclear D gene. The CDR3 has 11 amino acids. Trimming pared 6 bases from V and 4 bases from J, leaving 6 bases between. Germline V gene lookup returns CDR1 SNHLY and CDR2 FYNNEI. The CDR3 loop reads CASRYSTEAFF. The CDR3 nucleotides read TGTGCCAGCAGATACAGCACTGAAGCTTTCTTT.

CDR3 protein: CASSPPSSYEQYF. The CDR3 DNA follows: TGTGCCAGCTCACCCCCTAGCTCCTACGAGCAGTACTTC. V is TRBV18 and J is TRBJ2-7; D gene ambiguous. Germline CDR1 KGHSH, CDR2 LQKENI. V lost 3 bases to trimming and J lost 0 bases, with 6 bases between them. The CDR3 runs to 13 residues.

A few counts support this clone. V and J are TRBV7-3 and TRBJ1-1; D possibly corresponds to TRBD1 (6 bases). Germline assignment: CDR1 SGHTA and CDR2 FQGTGA. The CDR3 is 14 residues long. Trimming took 0 bases from V and 1 from J, leaving 6 bases between them. CDR3 amino acids: CASSLTGGNTEAFF. The CDR3 DNA reads as TGTGCCAGCAGCTTAACAGGGGGGAACACTGAAGCTTTCTTT.

The chain links TRBV11-2 to TRBJ2-1; D perhaps matches TRBD2 (6 bases). V was cut by 5 bases and J by 0 bases, with 17 bases left in between. Germline V gene data show CDR1 as SGHAT and CDR2 as FQNNGV. This CDR3 region has 17 residues. CDR3 bases: TGTGCCAGCAGCCTTTCTAGCGCCCAGAGCTCCTACAATGAGCAGTTCTTC. This translates into CASSLSSAQSSYNEQFF.

The chain couples TRBV7-2 to TRBJ2-1; D is undetermined. Germline V gene sequence: CDR1 SGHTA, CDR2 FQGNSA. The length of the CDR3 is 13 residues. V was cut by 5 bases and J by 0 bases, with 5 bases left in between. Here the CDR3 DNA reads TGTGCCAGCAGCCCGAGCTCCTACAATGAGCAGTTCTTC. Translation gives CASSPSSYNEQFF.

This chain links TRBV4-1 with TRBJ1-2; 7 bases line up with TRBD1. Germline assignment: CDR1 MGHRA and CDR2 YSYEKL. V shed 0 bases and J 2 bases; nucleotides not matched to a gene: 3. The CDR3 totals 15 residues. CDR3: CASSQDSGQNYGYTF. Written as DNA, the CDR3 is TGCGCCAGCAGCCAAGATTCGGGACAGAACTATGGCTACACCTTC.

This chain links TRBV29-1 with TRBJ2-7; 11 bases are a match to TRBD1. V shed 7 bases and J 1 base; nucleotides not matched to a gene: 6. This CDR3 is 14 amino acids long. Germline lookup yields CDR1 SQVTM and CDR2 ANQGSEA. CDR3 amino acids: CSGSGTGGSYEQYF. The DNA for the CDR3 is TGCAGCGGGTCCGGGACAGGGGGGTCCTACGAGCAGTACTTC.

J is TRBJ2-7 and V is TRBV11-2, with TRBD2 identical over 9 bases. V dropped 5 bases and J dropped 3; count of bases not matched to a gene: 14. There are 17 residues in the CDR3. The germline V gene encodes CDR1 SGHAT and CDR2 FQNNGV. CDR3 residues: CASSRRTSAELSYEQYF. In DNA, the CDR3 is TGTGCCAGCAGCCGTCGGACTAGCGCTGAACTCAGCTACGAGCAGTACTTC.

The chain joins TRBV7-9 to TRBJ2-5; D is ambiguous. The CDR3 runs 18 residues. Germline loops: CDR1 SEHNR, CDR2 FQNEAQ (reference sequence). V was clipped by 6 bases and J by 0 bases, with 23 bases between them. CDR3 protein: CASSSTWLSPEYQETQYF. The CDR3 DNA sequence: TGTGCCAGCAGTTCTACGTGGTTGTCGCCCGAGTACCAAGAGACCCAGTACTTC.

V usage is TRBV6-1 and J usage is TRBJ1-4; no definite D call. Trimming cost V 6 bases and J 3 bases, with 14 bases left between them. The CDR3 loop spans 15 amino acids. Germline-derived CDR1 and CDR2 are MNHNS and SASEGT. Here the CDR3 reads CASRALARANEKLFF. The CDR3 bases are TGTGCCAGCAGAGCCCTAGCCCGGGCTAATGAAAAACTGTTTTTT.

The chain couples TRBV5-6 to TRBJ2-7; the D gene is possibly TRBD1 (5 bases). This CDR3 contains 13 residues. Germline assignment: CDR1 SGHDT and CDR2 YYEEEE. V lost 1 base and J lost 6, with 11 bases in between. CDR3 DNA sequence: TGTGCCAGCAGCTTGTACCCAGGGCTCGAGCAGTACTTC. This encodes CASSLYPGLEQYF.

V usage is TRBV6-5 and J usage is TRBJ2-2; 10 nucleotides match TRBD2. V dropped 4 bases and J dropped 4; count of bases not matched to a gene: 3. The V gene's germline CDR1 is MNHEY and CDR2 SVGAGI. The CDR3 is 15 amino acids. CDR3 sequence reads: CASSSLAGITGELFF. CDR3 sequence (DNA): TGTGCCAGCAGTTCACTAGCGGGAATCACCGGGGAGCTGTTTTTT.